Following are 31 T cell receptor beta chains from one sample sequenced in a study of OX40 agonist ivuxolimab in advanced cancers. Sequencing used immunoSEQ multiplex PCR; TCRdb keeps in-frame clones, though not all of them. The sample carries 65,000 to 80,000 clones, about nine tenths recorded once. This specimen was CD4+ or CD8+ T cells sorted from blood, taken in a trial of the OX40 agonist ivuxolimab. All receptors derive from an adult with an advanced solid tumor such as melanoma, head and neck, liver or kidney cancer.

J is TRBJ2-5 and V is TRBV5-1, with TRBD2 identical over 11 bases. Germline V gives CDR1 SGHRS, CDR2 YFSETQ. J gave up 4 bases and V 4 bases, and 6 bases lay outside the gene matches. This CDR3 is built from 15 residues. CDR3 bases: TGCGCCAGCAGCCCCGGAGGACTAGCGGGAGAGACCCAGTACTTC. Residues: CASSPGGLAGETQYF.

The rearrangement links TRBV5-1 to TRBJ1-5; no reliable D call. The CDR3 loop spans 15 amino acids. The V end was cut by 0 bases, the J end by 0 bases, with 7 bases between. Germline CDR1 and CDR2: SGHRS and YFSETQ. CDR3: CASSLDNDSNQPQHF. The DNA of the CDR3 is TGCGCCAGCAGCTTGGACAACGATAGCAATCAGCCCCAGCATTTT.

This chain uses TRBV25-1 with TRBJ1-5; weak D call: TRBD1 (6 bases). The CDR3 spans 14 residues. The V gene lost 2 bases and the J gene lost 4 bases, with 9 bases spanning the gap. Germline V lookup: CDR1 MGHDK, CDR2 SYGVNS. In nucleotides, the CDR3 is TGTGCCAGCAGTGAAGGGACATGGAATCAGCCCCAGCATTTT. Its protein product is CASSEGTWNQPQHF.

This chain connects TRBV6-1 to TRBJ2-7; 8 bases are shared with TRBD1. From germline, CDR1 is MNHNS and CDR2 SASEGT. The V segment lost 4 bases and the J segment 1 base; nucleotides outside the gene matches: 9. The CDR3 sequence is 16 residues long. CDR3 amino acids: CASSGPGTGASYEQYF. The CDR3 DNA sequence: TGTGCCAGCAGTGGCCCCGGGACAGGTGCTTCCTACGAGCAGTACTTC.

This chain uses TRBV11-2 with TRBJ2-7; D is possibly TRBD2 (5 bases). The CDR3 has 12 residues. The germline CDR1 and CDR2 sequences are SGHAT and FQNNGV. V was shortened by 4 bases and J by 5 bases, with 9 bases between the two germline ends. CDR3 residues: CASSSTNHEQYF. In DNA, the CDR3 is TGTGCCAGCAGCTCGACTAATCACGAGCAGTACTTC.

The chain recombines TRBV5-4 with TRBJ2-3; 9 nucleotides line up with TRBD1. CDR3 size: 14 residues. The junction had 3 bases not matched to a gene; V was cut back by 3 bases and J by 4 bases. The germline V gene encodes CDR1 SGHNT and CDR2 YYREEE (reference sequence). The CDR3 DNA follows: TGTGCCAGCAGCTCGAGACAGGGGGCAGATACGCAGTATTTT. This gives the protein CASSSRQGADTQYF.

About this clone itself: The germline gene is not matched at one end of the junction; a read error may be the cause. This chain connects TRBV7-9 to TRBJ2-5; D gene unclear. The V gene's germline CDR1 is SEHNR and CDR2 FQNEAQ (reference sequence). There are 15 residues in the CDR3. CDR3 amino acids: CASSVAPQTQETQYF. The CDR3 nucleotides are TGTGCCAGCAGCGTAGCCCCCCAGACCCAAGAGACCCAGTACTTC.

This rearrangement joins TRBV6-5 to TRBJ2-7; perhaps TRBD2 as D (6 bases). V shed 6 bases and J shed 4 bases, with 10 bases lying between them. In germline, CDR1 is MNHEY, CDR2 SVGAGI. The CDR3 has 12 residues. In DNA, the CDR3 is TGTGCCAGCAGCCCGGAGGGTTACGAGCAGTACTTC. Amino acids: CASSPEGYEQYF.

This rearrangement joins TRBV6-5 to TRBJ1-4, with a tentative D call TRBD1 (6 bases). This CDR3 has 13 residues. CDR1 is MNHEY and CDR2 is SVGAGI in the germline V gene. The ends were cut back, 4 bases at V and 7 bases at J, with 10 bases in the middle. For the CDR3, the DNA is TGTGCCAGCAGTTCACAAGGGGGTGAAAAACTGTTTTTT. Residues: CASSSQGGEKLFF.

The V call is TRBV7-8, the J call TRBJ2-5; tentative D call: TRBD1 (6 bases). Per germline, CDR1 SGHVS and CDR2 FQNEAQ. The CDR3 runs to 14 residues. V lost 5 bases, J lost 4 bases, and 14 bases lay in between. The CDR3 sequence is CASSPQQGVETQYF. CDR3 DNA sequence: TGTGCCAGCAGCCCACAACAGGGAGTAGAGACCCAGTACTTC.

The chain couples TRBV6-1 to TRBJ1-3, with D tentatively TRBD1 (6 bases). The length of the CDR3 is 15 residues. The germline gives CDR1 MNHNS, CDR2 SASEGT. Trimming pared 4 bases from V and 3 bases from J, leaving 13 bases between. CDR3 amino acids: CASSARGNSGNTIYF. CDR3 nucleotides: TGTGCCAGCAGTGCCAGGGGTAACAGTGGAAACACCATATATTTT.

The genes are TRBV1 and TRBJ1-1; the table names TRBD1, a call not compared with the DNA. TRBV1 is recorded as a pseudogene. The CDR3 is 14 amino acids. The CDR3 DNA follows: TGCACCAGCAGCCAAGATACAGGGGCAACTGAAGCTTTCTTT. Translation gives CTSSQDTGATEAFF.

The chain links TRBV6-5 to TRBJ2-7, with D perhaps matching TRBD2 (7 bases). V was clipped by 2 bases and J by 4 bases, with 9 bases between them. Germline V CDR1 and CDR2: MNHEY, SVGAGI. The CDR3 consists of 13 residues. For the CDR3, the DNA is TGTGCCAGCAGTTACAGGGGGGGATACGAGCAGTACTTC. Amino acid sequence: CASSYRGGYEQYF.

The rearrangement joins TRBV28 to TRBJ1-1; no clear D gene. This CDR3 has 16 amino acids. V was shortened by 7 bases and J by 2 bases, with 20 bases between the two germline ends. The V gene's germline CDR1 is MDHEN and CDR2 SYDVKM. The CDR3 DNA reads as TGTGCCAGCACCAAAATTTCGGGCGTCGTAAACACTGAAGCTTTCTTT. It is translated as CASTKISGVVNTEAFF.

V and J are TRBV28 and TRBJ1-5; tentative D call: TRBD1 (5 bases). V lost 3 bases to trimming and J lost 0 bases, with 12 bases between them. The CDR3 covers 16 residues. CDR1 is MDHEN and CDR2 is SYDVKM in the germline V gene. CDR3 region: CASSFGRAFSNQPQHF. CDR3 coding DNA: TGTGCCAGCAGTTTCGGCAGGGCATTTAGCAATCAGCCCCAGCATTTT.

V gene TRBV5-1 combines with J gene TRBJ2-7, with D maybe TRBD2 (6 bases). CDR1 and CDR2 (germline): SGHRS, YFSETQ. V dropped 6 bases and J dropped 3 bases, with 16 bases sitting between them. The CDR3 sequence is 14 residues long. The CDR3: CASKPSANYYEQYF. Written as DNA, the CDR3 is TGCGCCAGCAAACCTAGCGCCAACTACTACGAGCAGTACTTC.

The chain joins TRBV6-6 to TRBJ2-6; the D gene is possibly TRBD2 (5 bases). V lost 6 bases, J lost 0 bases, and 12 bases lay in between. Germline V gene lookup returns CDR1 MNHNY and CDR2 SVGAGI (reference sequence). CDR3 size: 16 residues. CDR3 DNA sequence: TGTGCCAGCAGATCGGACTTTCACTCTGGGGCCAACGTCCTGACTTTC. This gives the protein CASRSDFHSGANVLTF.

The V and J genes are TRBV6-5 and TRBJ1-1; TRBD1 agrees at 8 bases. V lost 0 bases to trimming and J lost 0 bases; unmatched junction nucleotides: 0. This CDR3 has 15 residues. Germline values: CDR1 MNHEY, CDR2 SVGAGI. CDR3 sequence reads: CASSYSTGVNTEAFF. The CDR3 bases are TGTGCCAGCAGTTACTCGACAGGGGTGAACACTGAAGCTTTCTTT.

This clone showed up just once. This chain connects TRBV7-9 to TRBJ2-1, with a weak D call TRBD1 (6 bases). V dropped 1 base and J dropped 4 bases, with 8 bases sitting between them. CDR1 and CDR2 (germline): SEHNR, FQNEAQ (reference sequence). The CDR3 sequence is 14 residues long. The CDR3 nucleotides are TGTGCCAGCAGCTTAGACACAGGGTACAATGAGCAGTTCTTC. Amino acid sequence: CASSLDTGYNEQFF. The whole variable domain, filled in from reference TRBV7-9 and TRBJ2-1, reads DTGVSQNPRHKITKRGQNVTFRCDPISEHNRLYWYRQTLGQGPEFLTYFQNEAQLEKSRLLSDRFSAERPKGSFSTLEIQRTEQGDSAMYLCASSLDTGYNEQFFGPGTRLTVL.

The CDR3 protein is CASSLAPVIYGYTF. DNA for the CDR3: TGTGCCAGCAGTTTAGCTCCTGTTATTTATGGCTACACCTTC. The chain joins TRBV28 to TRBJ1-2; unclear D gene. V was shortened by 2 bases and J by 5 bases, with 12 bases between the two germline ends. CDR1 is MDHEN and CDR2 is SYDVKM in the germline V gene. The CDR3 is made up of 14 amino acids.

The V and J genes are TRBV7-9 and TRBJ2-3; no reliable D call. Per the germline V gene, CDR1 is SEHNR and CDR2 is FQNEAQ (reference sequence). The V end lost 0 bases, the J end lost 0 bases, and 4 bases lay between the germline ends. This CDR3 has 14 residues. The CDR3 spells CASSLAGSTDTQYF. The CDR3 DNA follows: TGTGCCAGCAGCTTAGCGGGTAGCACAGATACGCAGTATTTT.

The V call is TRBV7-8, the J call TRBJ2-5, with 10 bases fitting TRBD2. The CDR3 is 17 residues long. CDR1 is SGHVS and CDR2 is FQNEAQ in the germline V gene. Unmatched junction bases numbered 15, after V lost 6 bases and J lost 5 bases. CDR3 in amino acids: CASRWSGSGRAGETQYF. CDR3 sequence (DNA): TGTGCCAGCAGGTGGTCGGGAAGCGGGAGGGCCGGGGAGACCCAGTACTTC.

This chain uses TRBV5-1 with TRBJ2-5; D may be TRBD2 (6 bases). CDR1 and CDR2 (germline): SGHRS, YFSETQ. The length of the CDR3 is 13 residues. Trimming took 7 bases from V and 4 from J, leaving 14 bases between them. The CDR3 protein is CASCESSGETQYF. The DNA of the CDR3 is TGCGCCAGCTGCGAAAGTAGCGGAGAGACCCAGTACTTC.

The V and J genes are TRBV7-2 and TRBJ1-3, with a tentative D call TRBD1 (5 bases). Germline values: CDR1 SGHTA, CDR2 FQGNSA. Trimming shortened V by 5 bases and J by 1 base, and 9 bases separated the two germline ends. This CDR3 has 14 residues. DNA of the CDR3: TGTGCCAGCAGCCAGGGTATTTCTGGAAACACCATATATTTT. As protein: CASSQGISGNTIYF. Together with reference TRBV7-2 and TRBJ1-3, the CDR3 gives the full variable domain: GAGVSQSPSNKVTEKGKDVELRCDPISGHTALYWYRQSLGQGLEFLIYFQGNSAPDKSGLPSDRFSAERTGGSVSTLTIQRTQQEDSAVYLCASSQGISGNTIYFGEGSWLTVV.

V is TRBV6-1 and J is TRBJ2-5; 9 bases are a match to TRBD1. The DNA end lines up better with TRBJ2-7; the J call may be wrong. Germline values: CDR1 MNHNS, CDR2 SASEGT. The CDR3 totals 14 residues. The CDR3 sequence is CASSPGQGSYEQYF. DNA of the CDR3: TGTGCCAGCAGCCCGGGACAGGGATCATACGAGCAGTACTTC.

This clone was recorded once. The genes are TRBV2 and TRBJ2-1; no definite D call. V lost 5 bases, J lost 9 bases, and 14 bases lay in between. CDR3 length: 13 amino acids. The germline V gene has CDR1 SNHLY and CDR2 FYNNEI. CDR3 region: CASSMPGYGEQFF. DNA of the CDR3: TGTGCCAGCAGTATGCCAGGCTATGGTGAGCAGTTCTTC.

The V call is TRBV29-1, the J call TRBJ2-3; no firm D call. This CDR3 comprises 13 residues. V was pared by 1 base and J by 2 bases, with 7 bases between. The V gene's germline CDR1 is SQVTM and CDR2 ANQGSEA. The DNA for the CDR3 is TGCAGCGTTGAAGCGTCAGCCACAGATACGCAGTATTTT. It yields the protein CSVEASATDTQYF.

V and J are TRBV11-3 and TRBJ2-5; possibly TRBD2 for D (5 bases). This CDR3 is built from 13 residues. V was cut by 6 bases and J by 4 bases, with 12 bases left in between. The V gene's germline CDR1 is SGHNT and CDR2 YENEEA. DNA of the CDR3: TGTGCCAGCAGTTCGACTAATTTAGAGACCCAGTACTTC. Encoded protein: CASSSTNLETQYF.

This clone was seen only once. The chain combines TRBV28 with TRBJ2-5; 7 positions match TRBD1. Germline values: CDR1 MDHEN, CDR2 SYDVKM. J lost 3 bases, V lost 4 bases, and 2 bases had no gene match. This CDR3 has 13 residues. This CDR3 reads CASSSGQEETQYF. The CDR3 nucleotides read TGTGCCAGCAGTTCCGGACAGGAAGAGACCCAGTACTTC.

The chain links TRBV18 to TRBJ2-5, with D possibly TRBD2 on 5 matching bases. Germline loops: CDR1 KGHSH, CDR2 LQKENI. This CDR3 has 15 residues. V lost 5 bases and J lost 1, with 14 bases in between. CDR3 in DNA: TGTGCCAGCTCAGGGGTGTATGGGAGCCAAGAGACCCAGTACTTC. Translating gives CASSGVYGSQETQYF.

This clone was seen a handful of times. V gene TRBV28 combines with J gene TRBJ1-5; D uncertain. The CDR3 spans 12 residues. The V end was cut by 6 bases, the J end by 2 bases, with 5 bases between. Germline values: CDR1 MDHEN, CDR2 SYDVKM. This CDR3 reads CASREGNQPQHF. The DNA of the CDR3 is TGTGCCAGCAGAGAGGGCAATCAGCCCCAGCATTTT.